This is a list of T cell receptor beta chains from one sample in a study of cytomegalovirus exposure and HLA in healthy donors. The data were produced by immunoSEQ multiplex PCR, yet TCRdb's version contains in-frame clones alone and is incomplete. The data contain fewer than 250,000 clones, roughly 75% of them seen just once; the ten biggest clones take up more than 4.5%. Sample: PBMCs. The receptors were sampled from a man aged 25 to 45 in good health and CMV-seropositive. CDR3s include the opening cysteine and the closing phenylalanine or tryptophan. The order of the fields is D gene, V gene, J gene, clone size, CDR3 protein, CDR3 DNA. The D gene is left open where the match is weak. Where a row states a size, it is once, few, many or the class of an expanded clone; other rows omit it.

D gene: TRBD2
V gene: TRBV15
J gene: TRBJ2-5
clone size: -
CDR3 protein: CATSRARSGGAGETQYF
CDR3 DNA: TGTGCCACCAGCAGAGCCCGTAGCGGGGGGGCAGGAGAGACCCAGTACTTC

D gene: -
V gene: TRBV4-1
J gene: TRBJ2-7
clone size: -
CDR3 protein: CASSQETYYEQYF
CDR3 DNA: TGCGCCAGCAGCCAAGAAACATATTACGAGCAGTACTTC

D gene: TRBD1
V gene: TRBV28
J gene: TRBJ1-5
clone size: once
CDR3 protein: CASTGTGGARPQHF
CDR3 DNA: TGTGCCAGCACGGGGACAGGTGGGGCGAGGCCCCAGCATTTT

D gene: TRBD1
V gene: TRBV7-2
J gene: TRBJ1-2
clone size: -
CDR3 protein: CASSRGQVDGYTF
CDR3 DNA: TGTGCCAGCAGTCGTGGACAGGTGGATGGCTACACCTTC

D gene: -
V gene: TRBV11-2
J gene: TRBJ2-7
clone size: few
CDR3 protein: CASSLGGKYYEQYF
CDR3 DNA: TGTGCCAGCAGCTTAGGCGGAAAGTACTACGAGCAGTACTTC

D gene: -
V gene: TRBV4-2
J gene: TRBJ1-5
clone size: -
CDR3 protein: CASSQERQDTSNQPQHF
CDR3 DNA: TGTGCCAGCAGCCAAGAGCGGCAGGACACCAGCAATCAGCCCCAGCATTTT

D gene: -
V gene: TRBV6-6
J gene: TRBJ2-7
clone size: -
CDR3 protein: CASRGAPYEQYF
CDR3 DNA: TGTGCCAGCCGGGGGGCCCCCTACGAGCAGTACTTC

D gene: -
V gene: TRBV28
J gene: TRBJ2-5
clone size: -
CDR3 protein: CAAQPPGGFRETQYF
CDR3 DNA: TGTGCTGCACAACCTCCAGGAGGTTTTCGAGAGACCCAGTACTTC

D gene: -
V gene: TRBV7-2
J gene: TRBJ2-7
clone size: -
CDR3 protein: CASSQDREDEQYF
CDR3 DNA: TGTGCCAGCAGTCAAGACAGGGAGGACGAGCAGTACTTC

D gene: TRBD1
V gene: TRBV19
J gene: TRBJ1-2
clone size: -
CDR3 protein: CASRPGQGAIHGYTF
CDR3 DNA: TGCGCCAGTAGGCCGGGACAGGGGGCGATCCATGGCTACACCTTC

D gene: TRBD2
V gene: TRBV30
J gene: TRBJ2-1
clone size: -
CDR3 protein: CAWSPSGPRQFF
CDR3 DNA: TGTGCCTGGAGTCCTAGCGGCCCGAGGCAGTTCTTC

D gene: -
V gene: TRBV28
J gene: TRBJ2-1
clone size: few
CDR3 protein: CASSFQGGRFNEQFF
CDR3 DNA: TGTGCCAGCAGTTTTCAGGGGGGTCGGTTCAATGAGCAGTTCTTC

D gene: TRBD1
V gene: TRBV7-3
J gene: TRBJ2-2
clone size: -
CDR3 protein: CASSPGQGGGELFF
CDR3 DNA: TGTGCCAGCAGCCCAGGACAGGGAGGCGGGGAGCTGTTTTTT

D gene: -
V gene: TRBV7-3
J gene: TRBJ2-3
clone size: few
CDR3 protein: CASSLGSSSTDTQYF
CDR3 DNA: TGTGCCAGCAGCTTAGGGAGTTCTAGCACAGATACGCAGTATTTT

D gene: TRBD1
V gene: TRBV12-5
J gene: TRBJ1-2
clone size: -
CDR3 protein: CASGLQGIRGYTF
CDR3 DNA: TGTGCTAGTGGTTTACAGGGGATTCGCGGCTACACCTTC

D gene: -
V gene: TRBV6-5
J gene: TRBJ2-3
clone size: -
CDR3 protein: CASSYSGPQDTQYF
CDR3 DNA: TGTGCCAGCAGTTACTCGGGCCCCCAGGATACGCAGTATTTT

D gene: -
V gene: TRBV11-3
J gene: TRBJ2-5
clone size: -
CDR3 protein: CASSPRERETQYF
CDR3 DNA: TGTGCCAGCAGCCCGAGGGAGAGGGAGACCCAGTACTTC

D gene: TRBD2
V gene: TRBV27
J gene: TRBJ2-5
clone size: -
CDR3 protein: CASSSGRGETQYF
CDR3 DNA: TGTGCCAGCAGTAGCGGGAGAGGTGAGACCCAGTACTTC

D gene: -
V gene: TRBV19
J gene: TRBJ2-7
clone size: few
CDR3 protein: CGHEGEQGSREQYF
CDR3 DNA: TGTGGCCACGAGGGTGAGCAGGGGAGTAGAGAGCAGTACTTC

D gene: -
V gene: TRBV5-6
J gene: TRBJ2-5
clone size: -
CDR3 protein: CASTPGVESGRRETQYF
CDR3 DNA: TGTGCCAGCACCCCTGGCGTAGAGTCAGGGAGGCGAGAGACCCAGTACTTC

D gene: -
V gene: TRBV30
J gene: TRBJ1-1
clone size: -
CDR3 protein: CAWSVSAGLNTEAFF
CDR3 DNA: TGTGCCTGGAGTGTATCGGCAGGCCTGAACACTGAAGCTTTCTTT

D gene: -
V gene: TRBV7-3
J gene: TRBJ2-2
clone size: few
CDR3 protein: CASSSRTDGELFF
CDR3 DNA: TGTGCCAGCAGCTCCCGGACAGACGGGGAGCTGTTTTTT

D gene: TRBD2
V gene: TRBV15
J gene: TRBJ2-2
clone size: -
CDR3 protein: CATSRAGVIPGELFF
CDR3 DNA: TGTGCCACCAGCCGAGCGGGAGTAATCCCCGGGGAGCTGTTTTTT

D gene: -
V gene: TRBV10-3
J gene: TRBJ1-3
clone size: -
CDR3 protein: CAISEPAGVTIYF
CDR3 DNA: TGTGCCATCAGTGAGCCGGCCGGGGTCACCATATATTTT

D gene: -
V gene: TRBV7-2
J gene: TRBJ2-4
clone size: -
CDR3 protein: CASSLDGLAKNIQYF
CDR3 DNA: TGTGCCAGCAGCTTAGACGGTCTAGCCAAAAACATTCAGTACTTC

D gene: TRBD2
V gene: TRBV5-1
J gene: TRBJ2-1
clone size: -
CDR3 protein: CASAGAGVSYNEQFF
CDR3 DNA: TGCGCCAGCGCGGGAGCGGGGGTCTCCTACAATGAGCAGTTCTTC

D gene: TRBD1
V gene: TRBV28
J gene: TRBJ2-7
clone size: -
CDR3 protein: CASSPAGTGTYEQYF
CDR3 DNA: TGTGCCAGCAGTCCCGCAGGGACAGGGACCTACGAGCAGTACTTC

D gene: -
V gene: TRBV5-4
J gene: TRBJ2-7
clone size: -
CDR3 protein: CASSLGAGGYEQYF
CDR3 DNA: TGTGCCAGCAGCTTGGGGGCGGGTGGCTACGAGCAGTACTTC

D gene: -
V gene: TRBV6-1
J gene: TRBJ1-5
clone size: -
CDR3 protein: CASSESGNSNQPQHF
CDR3 DNA: TGTGCCAGCAGTGAGTCAGGTAATAGCAATCAGCCCCAGCATTTT

D gene: TRBD1
V gene: TRBV5-6
J gene: TRBJ2-5
clone size: -
CDR3 protein: CASTMTGDFQETQYF
CDR3 DNA: TGTGCCAGCACCATGACAGGGGACTTCCAAGAGACCCAGTACTTC

D gene: -
V gene: TRBV19
J gene: TRBJ1-5
clone size: -
CDR3 protein: CASSIGRGQPQHF
CDR3 DNA: TGTGCCAGTAGTATAGGAAGGGGTCAGCCCCAGCATTTT

D gene: -
V gene: TRBV21-1
J gene: TRBJ1-5
clone size: -
CDR3 protein: CASSLNQPQHF
CDR3 DNA: TGTGCCAGCAGCTTAAATCAGCCCCAGCATTTT

D gene: TRBD1
V gene: TRBV9
J gene: TRBJ1-2
clone size: -
CDR3 protein: CASSWGAKTGGRSGYTF
CDR3 DNA: TGTGCCAGCAGCTGGGGGGCAAAGACAGGGGGGAGGAGTGGCTACACCTTC

D gene: -
V gene: TRBV30
J gene: TRBJ2-2
clone size: -
CDR3 protein: CAWSGERSGELFF
CDR3 DNA: TGTGCCTGGAGTGGGGAGAGGTCCGGGGAGCTGTTTTTT

D gene: -
V gene: TRBV5-4
J gene: TRBJ2-1
clone size: -
CDR3 protein: CASSRNSYNEQFF
CDR3 DNA: TGTGCCAGCAGCAGAAACAGTTACAATGAGCAGTTCTTC

D gene: TRBD2
V gene: TRBV9
J gene: TRBJ2-1
clone size: -
CDR3 protein: CASGVSGGSYNEQFF
CDR3 DNA: TGTGCCAGCGGAGTTAGCGGGGGCTCCTACAATGAGCAGTTCTTC

D gene: TRBD1
V gene: TRBV19
J gene: TRBJ2-7
clone size: -
CDR3 protein: CASSIVDRGPYEQYF
CDR3 DNA: TGTGCCAGTAGTATAGTGGACAGGGGGCCCTACGAGCAGTACTTC

D gene: TRBD2
V gene: TRBV9
J gene: TRBJ2-1
clone size: few
CDR3 protein: CASSVGSGSLTYNEQFF
CDR3 DNA: TGTGCCAGCAGCGTTGGTAGCGGGAGCCTAACCTACAATGAGCAGTTCTTC

D gene: TRBD1
V gene: TRBV6-5
J gene: TRBJ2-1
clone size: -
CDR3 protein: CASSPGHRGNEQFF
CDR3 DNA: TGTGCCAGCAGTCCCGGGCACAGGGGGAATGAGCAGTTCTTC

D gene: -
V gene: TRBV4-3
J gene: TRBJ2-6
clone size: -
CDR3 protein: CASSQGPEGANVLTF
CDR3 DNA: TGCGCCAGCAGCCAAGGCCCGGAGGGGGCCAACGTCCTGACTTTC

D gene: TRBD1
V gene: TRBV2
J gene: TRBJ1-5
clone size: few
CDR3 protein: CASSKQGLSGNQPQHF
CDR3 DNA: TGTGCCAGCAGTAAACAGGGGCTGAGTGGCAATCAGCCCCAGCATTTT